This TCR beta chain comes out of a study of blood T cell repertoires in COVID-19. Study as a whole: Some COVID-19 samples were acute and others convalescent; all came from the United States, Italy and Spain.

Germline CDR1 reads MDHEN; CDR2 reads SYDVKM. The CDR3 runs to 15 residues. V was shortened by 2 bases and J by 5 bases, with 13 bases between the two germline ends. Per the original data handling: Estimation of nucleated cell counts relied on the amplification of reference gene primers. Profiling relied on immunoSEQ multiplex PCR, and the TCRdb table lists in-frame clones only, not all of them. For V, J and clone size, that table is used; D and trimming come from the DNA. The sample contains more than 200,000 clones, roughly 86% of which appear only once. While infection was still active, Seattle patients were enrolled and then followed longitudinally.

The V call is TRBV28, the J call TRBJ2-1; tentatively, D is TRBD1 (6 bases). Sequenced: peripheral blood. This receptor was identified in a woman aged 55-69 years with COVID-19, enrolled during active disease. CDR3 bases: TGTGCCAGCAGTTTACTAGGGGGTCGAAACAATGAGCAGTTCTTC. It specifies CASSLLGGRNNEQFF.